These T cell receptor beta chains were read from a single sample in a study of Tregs in tolerant kidney transplant recipients. Here immunoSEQ multiplex PCR was the method, and the copy in TCRdb shows in-frame clones only, minus some. The sample lists fewer than 80,000 clones; under 98% were seen once. The material sequenced was CD4+ T cells from blood, taken before the transplant. These receptors came from a human donor who received a combined kidney and bone marrow transplant. Each CDR3 is given with its conserved first and last residue. Fields, in order: CDR3 length, V gene, D gene, J gene, clone size, CDR3 protein, CDR3 DNA. D genes are given only for firm matches. Size is omitted from some rows. Given values are once, few, many or a class for expanded clones.

CDR3 length: 12; V gene: TRBV4-2; D gene: -; J gene: TRBJ1-6; clone size: once; CDR3 protein: CASSYSHSPLHF; CDR3 DNA: TGTGCCAGCAGCTACTCCCATTCACCCCTCCACTTT
CDR3 length: 17; V gene: TRBV7-9; D gene: TRBD1; J gene: TRBJ1-1; clone size: -; CDR3 protein: CASSLVGSGQGETEAFF; CDR3 DNA: TGTGCCAGCAGCTTAGTTGGATCGGGACAGGGCGAAACTGAAGCTTTCTTT
CDR3 length: 18; V gene: TRBV19; D gene: TRBD1; J gene: TRBJ1-5; clone size: -; CDR3 protein: CASSIPGQSYYSNQPQHF; CDR3 DNA: TGTGCCAGTAGTATACCGGGACAGAGTTATTATAGCAATCAGCCCCAGCATTTT
CDR3 length: 14; V gene: TRBV15; D gene: -; J gene: TRBJ1-2; clone size: -; CDR3 protein: CATSTDRANYGYTF; CDR3 DNA: TGTGCCACCAGCACGGACAGAGCTAACTATGGCTACACCTTC
CDR3 length: 17; V gene: TRBV25-1; D gene: TRBD1; J gene: TRBJ1-3; clone size: -; CDR3 protein: CASSPNEGQGPGNTIYF; CDR3 DNA: TGTGCCAGCAGTCCCAACGAGGGACAGGGGCCTGGAAACACCATATATTTT
CDR3 length: 13; V gene: TRBV28; D gene: -; J gene: TRBJ2-1; clone size: -; CDR3 protein: CASSSPNFNEQFF; CDR3 DNA: TGTGCCAGCAGTTCGCCAAACTTCAATGAGCAGTTCTTC
CDR3 length: 15; V gene: TRBV4-1; D gene: -; J gene: TRBJ2-1; clone size: -; CDR3 protein: CASSQVRASNNEQFF; CDR3 DNA: TGCGCCAGCAGCCAAGTGCGGGCTTCCAACAATGAGCAGTTCTTC
CDR3 length: 13; V gene: TRBV6-5; D gene: -; J gene: TRBJ1-3; clone size: -; CDR3 protein: CASRESSGNTIYF; CDR3 DNA: TGTGCCAGCAGGGAGAGCTCTGGAAACACCATATATTTT
CDR3 length: 14; V gene: TRBV19; D gene: -; J gene: TRBJ1-3; clone size: once; CDR3 protein: CATHHAGSGNTIYF; CDR3 DNA: TGTGCCACTCACCATGCCGGCTCTGGAAACACCATATATTTT
CDR3 length: 15; V gene: TRBV18; D gene: TRBD1; J gene: TRBJ1-2; clone size: -; CDR3 protein: CASSPVTGGDYGYTF; CDR3 DNA: TGTGCCAGCTCACCAGTTACAGGGGGAGACTATGGCTACACCTTC
CDR3 length: 16; V gene: TRBV4-3; D gene: -; J gene: TRBJ2-7; clone size: -; CDR3 protein: CASSQKVPGSSYEQYF; CDR3 DNA: TGCGCCAGCAGCCAAAAAGTCCCGGGAAGCTCCTACGAGCAGTACTTC
CDR3 length: 14; V gene: TRBV5-1; D gene: -; J gene: TRBJ2-5; clone size: -; CDR3 protein: CASSLDAPEKTQYF; CDR3 DNA: TGCGCCAGCAGCTTGGACGCTCCTGAGAAGACCCAGTACTTC
CDR3 length: 17; V gene: TRBV28; D gene: -; J gene: TRBJ1-5; clone size: -; CDR3 protein: CASGRGFRATSNQPQHF; CDR3 DNA: TGTGCCAGCGGGAGGGGCTTCCGGGCCACGAGCAATCAGCCCCAGCATTTT
CDR3 length: 14; V gene: TRBV5-5; D gene: TRBD1; J gene: TRBJ2-7; clone size: -; CDR3 protein: CASSLEQGRYEQYF; CDR3 DNA: TGTGCCAGCAGCTTGGAACAGGGGCGCTACGAGCAGTACTTC
CDR3 length: 16; V gene: TRBV7-2; D gene: TRBD2; J gene: TRBJ2-7; clone size: -; CDR3 protein: CASSPDGTSGTYEQYF; CDR3 DNA: TGTGCCAGCAGCCCAGATGGGACTAGCGGGACCTACGAGCAGTACTTC
CDR3 length: 15; V gene: TRBV2; D gene: TRBD2; J gene: TRBJ2-1; clone size: -; CDR3 protein: CASSVLAGTYNEQFF; CDR3 DNA: TGTGCCAGCAGCGTTCTAGCGGGGACTTACAATGAGCAGTTCTTC
CDR3 length: 15; V gene: TRBV19; D gene: -; J gene: TRBJ1-2; clone size: -; CDR3 protein: CASHPPPGFNYGYTF; CDR3 DNA: TGTGCCAGTCACCCGCCCCCAGGGTTCAACTATGGCTACACCTTC
CDR3 length: 15; V gene: TRBV6-1; D gene: TRBD1; J gene: TRBJ1-3; clone size: -; CDR3 protein: CASRTGGRSGNTIYF; CDR3 DNA: TGTGCCAGCAGGACAGGGGGTAGATCTGGAAACACCATATATTTT
CDR3 length: 15; V gene: TRBV9; D gene: TRBD1; J gene: TRBJ2-2; clone size: -; CDR3 protein: CASSVEGTEYGELFF; CDR3 DNA: TGTGCCAGCAGCGTAGAGGGGACAGAATACGGGGAGCTGTTTTTT
CDR3 length: 14; V gene: TRBV25-1; D gene: -; J gene: TRBJ1-5; clone size: -; CDR3 protein: CASSRDITNQPQHF; CDR3 DNA: TGTGCCAGCAGCCGTGACATAACCAATCAGCCCCAGCATTTT
CDR3 length: 13; V gene: TRBV11-3; D gene: -; J gene: TRBJ2-7; clone size: once; CDR3 protein: CASSKSRESEQYF; CDR3 DNA: TGTGCCAGCAGCAAGTCGCGGGAATCCGAGCAGTACTTC
CDR3 length: 14; V gene: TRBV7-9; D gene: TRBD1; J gene: TRBJ2-5; clone size: -; CDR3 protein: CASSSWTGDETQYF; CDR3 DNA: TGTGCCAGCAGCTCCTGGACAGGGGACGAGACCCAGTACTTC
CDR3 length: 13; V gene: TRBV6-6; D gene: TRBD1; J gene: TRBJ1-2; clone size: -; CDR3 protein: CASSKGQGYGYTF; CDR3 DNA: TGTGCCAGCAGTAAGGGACAGGGATATGGCTACACCTTC
CDR3 length: 15; V gene: TRBV5-4; D gene: -; J gene: TRBJ2-1; clone size: few; CDR3 protein: CASSARTTNYNEQFF; CDR3 DNA: TGTGCCAGCAGCGCACGGACTACGAACTACAATGAGCAGTTCTTC
CDR3 length: 16; V gene: TRBV11-2; D gene: TRBD1; J gene: TRBJ1-1; clone size: once; CDR3 protein: CASSLVPWTGAQEAFF; CDR3 DNA: TGTGCCAGCAGCTTAGTCCCCTGGACAGGGGCCCAGGAAGCTTTCTTT
CDR3 length: 16; V gene: TRBV2; D gene: -; J gene: TRBJ2-1; clone size: -; CDR3 protein: CASNQQGSIYGNEQFF; CDR3 DNA: TGTGCCAGCAACCAACAGGGATCGATCTACGGCAATGAGCAGTTCTTC
CDR3 length: 16; V gene: TRBV2; D gene: TRBD1; J gene: TRBJ1-5; clone size: once; CDR3 protein: CASGHRGDPLNQPQHF; CDR3 DNA: TGTGCCAGCGGGCACAGGGGGGACCCGCTCAATCAGCCCCAGCATTTT
CDR3 length: 15; V gene: TRBV5-1; D gene: -; J gene: TRBJ1-5; clone size: -; CDR3 protein: CASSFPPGVNQPQHF; CDR3 DNA: TGCGCCAGCAGCTTCCCCCCAGGGGTAAATCAGCCCCAGCATTTT
CDR3 length: 15; V gene: TRBV5-4; D gene: -; J gene: TRBJ2-7; clone size: -; CDR3 protein: CASSLFQGGLHEQYF; CDR3 DNA: TGTGCCAGCAGCTTGTTTCAGGGAGGCCTCCACGAGCAGTACTTC
CDR3 length: 15; V gene: TRBV5-1; D gene: TRBD1; J gene: TRBJ1-1; clone size: once; CDR3 protein: CASSFGQADDTEAFF; CDR3 DNA: TGCGCCAGCAGCTTCGGACAGGCGGACGACACTGAAGCTTTCTTT
CDR3 length: 15; V gene: TRBV7-2; D gene: -; J gene: TRBJ2-6; clone size: -; CDR3 protein: CASSLRSSGANVLTF; CDR3 DNA: TGTGCCAGCAGCTTACGGAGCTCTGGGGCCAACGTCCTGACTTTC
CDR3 length: 15; V gene: TRBV15; D gene: -; J gene: TRBJ2-1; clone size: once; CDR3 protein: CATSRDFESYNEQFF; CDR3 DNA: TGTGCCACCAGCAGAGATTTTGAGTCCTACAATGAGCAGTTCTTC
CDR3 length: 14; V gene: TRBV15; D gene: TRBD2; J gene: TRBJ2-7; clone size: -; CDR3 protein: CATSRGGSSYEQYF; CDR3 DNA: TGTGCCACCAGCAGAGGCGGGAGCTCCTACGAGCAGTACTTC
CDR3 length: 15; V gene: TRBV6-6; D gene: -; J gene: TRBJ2-5; clone size: once; CDR3 protein: CASTNTVRNEETQYF; CDR3 DNA: TGTGCCAGCACTAACACGGTGCGGAATGAAGAGACCCAGTACTTC
CDR3 length: 15; V gene: TRBV19; D gene: TRBD1; J gene: TRBJ1-2; clone size: -; CDR3 protein: CASSPPQGAFYGYTF; CDR3 DNA: TGTGCCAGTAGTCCGCCACAGGGGGCGTTTTATGGCTACACCTTC
CDR3 length: 15; V gene: TRBV15; D gene: TRBD1; J gene: TRBJ1-4; clone size: -; CDR3 protein: CATSSGDRAGEKLFF; CDR3 DNA: TGTGCCACCAGCAGTGGAGACAGGGCAGGCGAAAAACTGTTTTTT
CDR3 length: 15; V gene: TRBV2; D gene: TRBD1; J gene: TRBJ1-3; clone size: -; CDR3 protein: CASSADRAAGNTIYF; CDR3 DNA: TGTGCCAGCAGTGCCGACAGGGCTGCAGGAAACACCATATATTTT
CDR3 length: 15; V gene: TRBV10-1; D gene: TRBD1; J gene: TRBJ1-2; clone size: -; CDR3 protein: CASREDRGANYGYTF; CDR3 DNA: TGCGCCAGCAGGGAGGACAGGGGCGCTAACTATGGCTACACCTTC
CDR3 length: 15; V gene: TRBV5-1; D gene: -; J gene: TRBJ2-5; clone size: -; CDR3 protein: CASSLSRGREETQYF; CDR3 DNA: TGCGCCAGCAGCTTATCGCGCGGTAGAGAAGAGACCCAGTACTTC
CDR3 length: 12; V gene: TRBV7-9; D gene: -; J gene: TRBJ1-2; clone size: once; CDR3 protein: CASSRLTEGYTF; CDR3 DNA: TGTGCCAGCAGCCGCCTTACGGAGGGCTACACCTTC
CDR3 length: 19; V gene: TRBV5-1; D gene: -; J gene: TRBJ1-2; clone size: -; CDR3 protein: CASSWGIYTVTRGHYGYTF; CDR3 DNA: TGCGCCAGCAGCTGGGGGATTTATACCGTCACCAGGGGCCACTATGGCTACACCTTC
CDR3 length: 15; V gene: TRBV7-9; D gene: TRBD2; J gene: TRBJ2-1; clone size: -; CDR3 protein: CASRSTSGRPDEQFF; CDR3 DNA: TGTGCCAGCAGATCAACTAGCGGGAGGCCCGATGAGCAGTTCTTC
CDR3 length: 16; V gene: TRBV7-9; D gene: TRBD1; J gene: TRBJ2-2; clone size: once; CDR3 protein: CASSSAGTANTGELFF; CDR3 DNA: TGTGCCAGCAGCTCCGCCGGGACAGCGAACACCGGGGAGCTGTTTTTT
CDR3 length: 14; V gene: TRBV29-1; D gene: -; J gene: TRBJ2-5; clone size: -; CDR3 protein: CSVETFKAKETQYF; CDR3 DNA: TGCAGCGTTGAGACTTTCAAGGCGAAAGAGACCCAGTACTTC